Listed here are 26 T cell receptor beta chains from one sample, sequenced in a study of T cell changes during pregnancy in multiple sclerosis. Assay used: immunoSEQ multiplex PCR; TCRdb lists only in-frame clones, some missing. The repertoire includes around 44,000 clones, about 92% of them detected once, and about a tenth sits in the top ten. The material was CD8+ T cells from peripheral blood mononuclear cells, obtained in the first trimester of pregnancy. These receptors originate from a female donor with multiple sclerosis, enrolled in a pregnancy study.

This chain connects TRBV23-1 to TRBJ1-1, with a tentative D call TRBD1 (5 bases). TRBV23-1 has ORF status, its function being uncertain. The CDR3 extends over 16 amino acids. Trimming pared 0 bases from V and 0 bases from J, leaving 11 bases between. CDR3 nucleotide sequence: TGCGCCAGCAGTCAATCCCGAGCAGGGATGAACACTGAAGCTTTCTTT. Translation gives CASSQSRAGMNTEAFF.

The chain recombines TRBV27 with TRBJ1-1, with 8 bases that match TRBD1. V dropped 3 bases and J dropped 5; count of bases not matched to a gene: 8. This CDR3 has 15 amino acids. CDR1 is MNHEY and CDR2 is SMNVEV in the germline V gene (reference sequence). The CDR3: CASSLTTGVGTEAFF. The CDR3 nucleotides read TGTGCCAGCAGTTTGACGACAGGGGTGGGGACTGAAGCTTTCTTT.

The chain is built from TRBV9 and TRBJ2-7; 9 nucleotides match TRBD2. Germline V gene data show CDR1 as SGDLS and CDR2 as YYNGEE. This CDR3 comprises 14 residues. The J segment lost 3 bases and the V segment lost 3 bases, leaving 4 bases of the junction unmatched. CDR3 bases: TGTGCCAGCAGCGGCTCTAGCGGGATCTACGAGCAGTACTTC. Protein product: CASSGSSGIYEQYF.

This chain connects TRBV10-3 to TRBJ2-3; D is uncertain. The CDR3 length is 13 residues. V was trimmed by 0 bases and J by 6 bases, leaving 7 bases between them. Germline V gene data show CDR1 as ENHRY and CDR2 as SYGVKD. CDR3 sequence reads: CAISESRWDTQYF. The CDR3 DNA reads TGTGCCATCAGTGAGTCGCGGTGGGATACGCAGTATTTT.

The V call is TRBV12-5, the J call TRBJ2-6, with D hard to call. Germline assignment: CDR1 LGHNT and CDR2 FRNRAP. The CDR3 runs to 16 residues. V lost 3 bases to trimming and J lost 0 bases, with 9 bases between them. Here the CDR3 reads CASGFQFVSGANVLTF. The CDR3 nucleotides are TGTGCTAGTGGTTTCCAGTTCGTCTCTGGGGCCAACGTCCTGACTTTC.

J is TRBJ1-1 and V is TRBV2; no definite D call. Trimming removed 6 bases from V and 1 base from J, with 9 bases in between. The CDR3 is 13 residues long. Looked up from germline, CDR1 is SNHLY and CDR2 is FYNNEI. The CDR3 spells CASRARGNTEAFF. Written as DNA, the CDR3 is TGTGCCAGCAGGGCTCGGGGGAACACTGAAGCTTTCTTT.

The CDR3 DNA reads TGTGCCAGCAAAGGACTTAAAGCCTACGAGCAGTACTTC. Translation gives CASKGLKAYEQYF. This chain links TRBV27 with TRBJ2-7; tentative D call: TRBD2 (5 bases). Trimming took 7 bases from V and 2 from J, leaving 12 bases between them. From germline, CDR1 is MNHEY and CDR2 SMNVEV (reference sequence). CDR3 length: 13 amino acids.

This chain joins TRBV27 and TRBJ2-5; TRBD2 matches 8 bases. The V gene's germline CDR1 is MNHEY and CDR2 SMNVEV (reference sequence). The ends lost 7 bases at V and 10 bases at J; junction bases unmatched: 14. This CDR3 is built from 14 residues. As DNA, the CDR3 is TGTGCCAGCACGCAACGGGGGGGACCAAATTTCCAGTACTTC. Translated: CASTQRGGPNFQYF.

V usage is TRBV19 and J usage is TRBJ2-2; 7 nucleotides match TRBD2. CDR3 length: 14 residues. Per the germline V gene, CDR1 is LNHDA and CDR2 is SQIVND (reference sequence). V gave up 10 bases and J gave up 1 base; unmatched junction bases: 6. In nucleotides, the CDR3 is TGTGCCACTCTGGGGAGGGAGAACACCGGGGAGCTGTTTTTT. Residues: CATLGRENTGELFF. The whole variable domain, filled in from reference TRBV19 and TRBJ2-2, reads DGGITQSPKYLFRKEGQNVTLSCEQNLNHDAMYWYRQDPGQGLRLIYYSQIVNDFQKGDIAEGYSVSREKKESFPLTVTSAQKNPTAFYLCATLGRENTGELFFGEGSRLTVL.

The chain carries TRBV19 and TRBJ2-7, with TRBD2 matching over 11 bases. The CDR3 extends over 15 amino acids. V lost 3 bases, J lost 2 bases, and 3 bases stayed unmatched. Looked up from germline, CDR1 is LNHDA and CDR2 is SQIVND (reference sequence). The CDR3 region is CASSMTSGATYEQYF. CDR3 nucleotides: TGTGCCAGTAGTATGACTAGCGGGGCTACCTACGAGCAGTACTTC.

This clone showed up just a few times. The chain has TRBV27 and TRBJ2-2; TRBD2 aligns across 8 bases. This CDR3 has 17 amino acids. The V gene end was trimmed by 5 bases and the J gene end by 1 base; junction bases not matched to a gene: 9. CDR1 MNHEY and CDR2 SMNVEV come from the germline V gene (reference sequence). CDR3 sequence reads: CASSLLGLAGNTGELFF. Here the CDR3 DNA reads TGTGCCAGCAGTCTCCTGGGGCTAGCGGGGAACACCGGGGAGCTGTTTTTT.

The V gene is TRBV7-6, the J gene TRBJ2-1; 7 bases are a match to TRBD1. Germline CDR1 is SGHVS and CDR2 is FNYEAQ. V lost 5 bases to trimming and J lost 6 bases; unmatched junction nucleotides: 13. The CDR3 sequence is 16 residues long. The DNA for the CDR3 is TGTGCCAGCAGCATACCGGACAGGAGTCTTACCAATGAGCAGTTCTTC. This encodes CASSIPDRSLTNEQFF.

V and J are TRBV29-1 and TRBJ1-4; 8 bases are a match to TRBD1. Germline V gene sequence: CDR1 SQVTM, CDR2 ANQGSEA. V gave up 4 bases and J gave up 8 bases; unmatched junction bases: 15. This CDR3 has 16 amino acids. The CDR3 sequence: CSVAQQQGEHVEKLFF. The DNA of the CDR3 is TGCAGCGTTGCCCAGCAACAGGGGGAGCATGTCGAAAAACTGTTTTTT.

This chain links TRBV6-1 with TRBJ1-4; D is undetermined. The germline CDR1 and CDR2 sequences are MNHNS and SASEGT. V was clipped by 0 bases and J by 7 bases, with 15 bases between them. The CDR3 is 16 amino acids. The CDR3 nucleotides read TGTGCCAGCAGTGAAGCGGTCGGGGAAGGAGGTGAAAAACTGTTTTTT. It specifies CASSEAVGEGGEKLFF.

The chain has TRBV5-1 and TRBJ1-2; no reliable D call. The CDR3 covers 13 residues. Trimming took 4 bases from V and 8 from J, leaving 15 bases between them. Germline V gives CDR1 SGHRS, CDR2 YFSETQ. The CDR3 sequence is CASSPLSAEGYTF. The CDR3 nucleotides are TGCGCCAGCAGCCCCCTCTCAGCGGAGGGCTACACCTTC.

The V call is TRBV19, the J call TRBJ2-1, with TRBD2 matching over 11 bases. CDR1 LNHDA and CDR2 SQIVND come from the germline V gene (reference sequence). The V and J ends lost 3 bases and 6 bases, in that order; junction bases with no gene match: 4. The CDR3 loop spans 15 amino acids. For the CDR3, the DNA is TGTGCCAGTAGTATTACTAGCGGGAGTATCAATGAGCAGTTCTTC. Translating gives CASSITSGSINEQFF.

The chain recombines TRBV2 with TRBJ1-1, with D perhaps TRBD1 (6 bases). V lost 6 bases and J lost 1, with 15 bases in between. In germline, CDR1 is SNHLY, CDR2 FYNNEI. The CDR3 spans 15 residues. The CDR3 DNA sequence: TGTGCCAGCAGAGAGGACAGCACCTCGAACACTGAAGCTTTCTTT. As protein: CASREDSTSNTEAFF.

V and J are TRBV19 and TRBJ2-1, with 8 positions matching TRBD2. V lost 0 bases, J lost 4 bases, and 5 bases stayed unmatched. This CDR3 is 16 amino acids long. The germline V gene has CDR1 LNHDA and CDR2 SQIVND (reference sequence). The CDR3 reads CASSIDRGGTYNEQFF. In nucleotides, the CDR3 is TGTGCCAGTAGTATAGATCGGGGGGGGACGTACAATGAGCAGTTCTTC.

The rearrangement joins TRBV7-9 to TRBJ2-7; 10 bases are shared with TRBD1. Germline V gene lookup returns CDR1 SEHNR and CDR2 FQNEAQ (reference sequence). The CDR3 covers 14 residues. V lost 8 bases and J lost 4; bases outside the gene matches: 8. Here the CDR3 reads CASERTGGMYEQYF. CDR3 coding DNA: TGTGCCAGCGAGAGGACAGGGGGAATGTACGAGCAGTACTTC.

The chain combines TRBV29-1 with TRBJ2-5, with D perhaps TRBD1 (6 bases). In germline, CDR1 is SQVTM, CDR2 ANQGSEA. The V and J ends lost 0 bases and 3 bases respectively, with 11 bases between them. The CDR3 length is 14 residues. The CDR3 reads CSVEDQAGEETQYF. CDR3 in DNA: TGCAGCGTTGAAGATCAGGCAGGGGAAGAGACCCAGTACTTC.

This clone has a handful of counts. This chain links TRBV27 with TRBJ1-5; D call uncertain. This CDR3 has 14 residues. Per germline, CDR1 MNHEY and CDR2 SMNVEV (reference sequence). Trimming took off 3 bases at V and 5 bases at J, with 11 bases between the two ends. The CDR3 here is CASSLARADQPQHF. Written as DNA, the CDR3 is TGTGCCAGCAGTTTGGCGAGGGCGGATCAGCCCCAGCATTTT.

The J gene is TRBJ1-5, the V gene TRBV2; D call uncertain. Trimming left V 6 bases short and J 0 bases short, with 9 bases between. This CDR3 comprises 14 residues. Germline assignment: CDR1 SNHLY and CDR2 FYNNEI. The CDR3 sequence: CASRAVYSNQPQHF. CDR3 nucleotides: TGTGCCAGCAGAGCCGTGTATAGCAATCAGCCCCAGCATTTT.

The chain joins TRBV11-2 to TRBJ2-7, with 9 nucleotides matching TRBD2. This CDR3 region has 16 residues. V lost 1 base and J lost 1; bases outside the gene matches: 5. The V gene's germline CDR1 is SGHAT and CDR2 FQNNGV. The CDR3 protein is CASSLADSGRSYEQYF. Written as DNA, the CDR3 is TGTGCCAGCAGCTTAGCGGATAGCGGGAGATCCTACGAGCAGTACTTC.

The chain carries TRBV27 and TRBJ2-1; TRBD2 aligns across 7 bases. The length of the CDR3 is 15 residues. With V trimmed by 4 bases and J by 3 bases, 6 bases remained unmatched. Germline V lookup: CDR1 MNHEY, CDR2 SMNVEV (reference sequence). The CDR3 spells CASSSMGGIYNEQFF. In DNA, the CDR3 is TGTGCCAGCAGTTCGATGGGGGGGATCTACAATGAGCAGTTCTTC.

The chain carries TRBV27 and TRBJ1-4; D is uncertain. V dropped 0 bases and J dropped 8 bases, with 19 bases sitting between them. CDR1 is MNHEY, CDR2 SMNVEV, per germline (reference sequence). The length of the CDR3 is 17 residues. CDR3 sequence: CASSLSFTEAGGEKLFF. The CDR3 DNA follows: TGTGCCAGCAGTTTATCGTTCACTGAGGCTGGCGGCGAAAAACTGTTTTTT.

This clone was recorded a few times. The gene calls are TRBV6-1 and TRBJ2-3, with a possible D match to TRBD1 (7 bases). Germline lookup yields CDR1 MNHNS and CDR2 SASEGT. The V end was cut by 6 bases, the J end by 3 bases, with 16 bases between. The CDR3 is 15 residues long. CDR3 coding DNA: TGTGCCAGCAGGCGAGACAGGGACTTAACAGATACGCAGTATTTT. It yields the protein CASRRDRDLTDTQYF.